Listed below are T cell receptor beta chains from one sample, sequenced in a study of T cell changes during pregnancy in multiple sclerosis. This table comes from immunoSEQ multiplex PCR, and its TCRdb copy is limited to in-frame clones, with some not included. The sample contains tens of thousands of clones, roughly nine tenths of which appear only once. Sequencing used CD4+ T cells from peripheral blood mononuclear cells, obtained in the second trimester of pregnancy. The receptors were gathered from a female donor with multiple sclerosis, enrolled in a pregnancy study. Both conserved end residues are part of each CDR3. D genes are given only for firm matches. Clone size is not always given. Where it is, it says once, few, many or a class for expanded clones.

CDR3: CASGREKLFF
DNA: TGTGCCAGCGGGCGTGAAAAACTGTTTTTT
size: NA
J: TRBJ1-4
V: TRBV5-8
D: NA

CDR3: CASSQVGRGLDTIYF
DNA: TGTGCCAGCAGCCAAGTGGGCAGGGGGCTCGACACCATATATTTT
size: NA
J: TRBJ1-3
V: TRBV4-2
D: TRBD1

CDR3: CASSGRGSVNTEAFF
DNA: TGTGCCAGCAGCGGGAGGGGCTCTGTGAACACTGAAGCTTTCTTT
size: NA
J: TRBJ1-1
V: TRBV9
D: NA

CDR3: CASSYQTGYNSPLHF
DNA: TGCGCCAGCAGCTACCAAACAGGTTATAATTCACCCCTCCACTTT
size: NA
J: TRBJ1-6
V: TRBV5-1
D: NA

CDR3: CASSPLPGQETQYF
DNA: TGTGCCAGCTCACCATTGCCAGGGCAAGAGACCCAGTACTTC
size: NA
J: TRBJ2-5
V: TRBV18
D: NA

CDR3: CASSLGLAGGPTDTQYF
DNA: TGCGCCAGCAGCTTGGGGCTGGCGGGAGGGCCCACAGATACGCAGTATTTT
size: NA
J: TRBJ2-3
V: TRBV5-1
D: TRBD2

CDR3: CASSRAQAKLFF
DNA: TGTGCCAGCAGCCGAGCCCAGGCAAAACTGTTTTTT
size: NA
J: TRBJ1-4
V: TRBV28
D: NA

CDR3: CASSSQGGEPQHF
DNA: TGTGCCAGCAGCTCCCAGGGTGGGGAGCCCCAGCATTTT
size: NA
J: TRBJ1-5
V: TRBV13
D: NA

CDR3: CASSILSGNNQPQHF
DNA: TGTGCCAGTAGTATTTTAAGCGGGAACAATCAGCCCCAGCATTTT
size: NA
J: TRBJ1-5
V: TRBV19
D: NA

CDR3: CASSPIRGRGGDTEAFF
DNA: TGTGCCAGCAGCCCTATCAGGGGGCGGGGAGGGGACACTGAAGCTTTCTTT
size: NA
J: TRBJ1-1
V: TRBV5-8
D: TRBD1

CDR3: CASNGGEWGQPQHF
DNA: TGTGCCAGTAATGGGGGGGAATGGGGTCAGCCCCAGCATTTT
size: NA
J: TRBJ1-5
V: TRBV19
D: NA

CDR3: CASSGGTSGRNEQFF
DNA: TGTGCCAGCAGCGGCGGGACTAGCGGGAGGAATGAGCAGTTCTTC
size: NA
J: TRBJ2-1
V: TRBV9
D: TRBD2

CDR3: CASSLGLQGTGELFF
DNA: TGTGCCAGCAGCTTGGGGTTACAGGGGACCGGGGAGCTGTTTTTT
size: NA
J: TRBJ2-2
V: TRBV5-8
D: TRBD1

CDR3: CASSLAGVGSNEQFF
DNA: TGTGCCAGCAGCTTAGCGGGAGTGGGAAGTAATGAGCAGTTCTTC
size: NA
J: TRBJ2-1
V: TRBV7-2
D: NA

CDR3: CASGTSGGPSDTQYF
DNA: TGTGCCAGCGGGACTAGCGGGGGGCCCTCAGATACGCAGTATTTT
size: NA
J: TRBJ2-3
V: TRBV6-1
D: TRBD2

CDR3: CASSLWTGEVAYNSPLHF
DNA: TGTGCCAGCAGCCTTTGGACAGGGGAAGTTGCCTATAATTCACCCCTCCACTTT
size: once
J: TRBJ1-6
V: TRBV7-2
D: TRBD1

CDR3: CASRANTEAFF
DNA: TGCGCCAGCAGGGCCAACACTGAAGCTTTCTTT
size: NA
J: TRBJ1-1
V: TRBV5-1
D: NA

CDR3: CASKRQGRTGELFF
DNA: TGTGCCAGCAAAAGGCAGGGGAGAACCGGGGAGCTGTTTTTT
size: NA
J: TRBJ2-2
V: TRBV6-5
D: NA

CDR3: CASTRRGSNGYNEQFF
DNA: TGTGCCAGTACCCGGCGCGGGAGCAACGGCTACAATGAGCAGTTCTTC
size: once
J: TRBJ2-1
V: TRBV19
D: TRBD2

CDR3: CASSLILGQGAYEQYF
DNA: TGTGCCAGCAGTTTAATCTTAGGACAGGGGGCCTACGAGCAGTACTTC
size: once
J: TRBJ2-7
V: TRBV28
D: TRBD1

CDR3: CASSFILPTYEQYF
DNA: TGTGCCAGCAGCTTCATACTCCCTACCTACGAGCAGTACTTC
size: NA
J: TRBJ2-7
V: TRBV5-5
D: NA

CDR3: CASSLARTRTYNEQFF
DNA: TGCGCCAGCAGCTTGGCTCGGACTAGGACCTACAATGAGCAGTTCTTC
size: NA
J: TRBJ2-1
V: TRBV5-1
D: TRBD2

CDR3: CAWTKRGSSYEQYF
DNA: TGTGCCTGGACGAAGCGGGGGAGCTCCTACGAGCAGTACTTC
size: NA
J: TRBJ2-7
V: TRBV30
D: TRBD2

CDR3: CASSSTGDYGYTF
DNA: TGCGCCAGCAGCTCGACAGGGGACTATGGCTACACCTTC
size: NA
J: TRBJ1-2
V: TRBV5-1
D: TRBD1

CDR3: CASSETPGGEQYF
DNA: TGTGCCAGCAGCGAGACCCCCGGGGGCGAGCAGTACTTC
size: NA
J: TRBJ2-7
V: TRBV7-2
D: NA

CDR3: CASSLGGMNTEAFF
DNA: TGTGCCAGCAGCTTAGGCGGAATGAACACTGAAGCTTTCTTT
size: NA
J: TRBJ1-1
V: TRBV7-6
D: NA

CDR3: CASSLDVAFYEQYF
DNA: TGTGCCAGCAGCTTGGATGTGGCCTTCTACGAGCAGTACTTC
size: NA
J: TRBJ2-7
V: TRBV5-6
D: NA

CDR3: CASSPQGAAGELFF
DNA: TGTGCCAGTTCCCCCCAGGGGGCGGCCGGGGAGCTGTTTTTT
size: few
J: TRBJ2-2
V: TRBV19
D: TRBD1

CDR3: CASSLGQGIYGYTF
DNA: TGCGCCAGCAGCTTGGGTCAGGGGATCTATGGCTACACCTTC
size: NA
J: TRBJ1-2
V: TRBV5-1
D: NA

CDR3: CASSLARSYGYTF
DNA: TGTGCCAGCAGCTTAGCTAGGTCCTATGGCTACACCTTC
size: NA
J: TRBJ1-2
V: TRBV5-8
D: NA

CDR3: CASSFQDFRDNLYEQYF
DNA: TGTGCCAGCAGTTTTCAAGACTTCCGGGACAACCTCTACGAGCAGTACTTC
size: NA
J: TRBJ2-7
V: TRBV28
D: NA

CDR3: CASRTDSYEQYF
DNA: TGTGCCAGCAGGACCGACAGCTACGAGCAGTACTTC
size: NA
J: TRBJ2-7
V: TRBV2
D: NA

CDR3: CASSSDRGWADTQYF
DNA: TGTGCCAGCAGCTCAGACAGGGGTTGGGCAGATACGCAGTATTTT
size: NA
J: TRBJ2-3
V: TRBV7-3
D: TRBD1

CDR3: CASSQDSQTFGELFF
DNA: TGCGCCAGCAGCCAAGATAGCCAAACGTTCGGGGAGCTGTTTTTT
size: NA
J: TRBJ2-2
V: TRBV4-1
D: NA

CDR3: CASSPRTRRRLFF
DNA: TGTGCCAGCAGCCCCAGGACTCGACGAAGGCTGTTCTTC
size: NA
J: TRBJ2-1
V: TRBV5-4
D: NA